This TCR beta chain was sequenced for a study of cytomegalovirus exposure and HLA in healthy donors. A note on this clone: Its antigen remains unknown.

Sampled while nominally healthy, donors likely had unrecorded immune exposures. The CDR3 loop spans 14 amino acids. V lost 6 bases, J lost 5 bases, and 6 bases stayed unmatched. Germline V gives CDR1 SNHLY, CDR2 FYNNEI. Broader study findings: For most subjects, TCR beta sequences were reported to predict HLA-A and HLA-B alleles with accuracy. Sequencing had likely introduced a cluster of highly shared sequence variants as an artifact. Common viral pathogens seemed, in a later analysis, to connect with several of the most significant clusters.

13 Jbeta primers and 60 Vbeta primers were used for the PCR. Sequencing used immunoSEQ multiplex PCR; TCRdb keeps in-frame clones, though not all of them. Found here are under 95,000 clones, 70% to 80% of them singletons; the top ten hold roughly 14%. This rearrangement joins TRBV2 to TRBJ1-5; 8 bases are a match to TRBD1. This receptor was obtained from a middle-aged woman in good health and CMV-seropositive. The sample comprised PBMCs. The CDR3 region has the DNA TGTGCCAGCAGAGGACAGGGTGGTTATCAGCCCCAGCATTTT. This translates into CASRGQGGYQPQHF.